These 4 T cell receptor beta chains were sequenced from one sample in a study of blood T cells in healthy people across ages. Combining a sample-barcoded 5' primer with a J-beta primer mix, a second PCR ran for roughly 7 to 11 cycles. In TCRdb, the 5' RACE reads were re-called with MiXCR into one record per CDR3 protein. The table lists hundreds of thousands of distinct CDR3 sequences, about 56% of them singletons, with around a quarter in the top ten. Sequencing was carried out using blood. Source of these receptors: a man aged 35 to 55 in good health.

There are a few counts of this clonotype. The chain combines TRBV20-1 with TRBJ2-5; D gene uncertain. With 2 bases removed from V and 0 bases from J, the gap between germline ends came to 7 bases. CDR3 length: 13 residues. Germline CDR1 is DFQATT and CDR2 is SNEGSKA (reference sequence). The CDR3 sequence is CSARLEHQETQYF. CDR3 nucleotides: TGCAGTGCTAGACTGGAGCACCAAGAGACCCAGTACTTC.

The V and J genes are TRBV20-1 and TRBJ2-1; the match to TRBD1 covers 11 bases. This CDR3 region has 14 residues. The J segment lost 12 bases and the V segment lost 5 bases, leaving 12 bases of the junction unmatched. CDR1 is DFQATT and CDR2 is SNEGSKA in the germline V gene (reference sequence). The DNA of the CDR3 is TGCAGTGCTCCCTGGACAGGGGGCTTTTCTGGGCAGTTCTTC. Amino acids: CSAPWTGGFSGQFF.

This chain links TRBV9 with TRBJ1-4; D gene unclear. Trimming pared 7 bases from V and 3 bases from J, leaving 16 bases between. This CDR3 region has 15 residues. CDR1 and CDR2 (germline): SGDLS, YYNGEE. CDR3 nucleotides: TGTGCCAGCGCCTTAAATTTCGGGGCTAATGAAAAACTGTTTTTT. Its protein product is CASALNFGANEKLFF.

The chain employs TRBV5-4 and TRBJ2-3; possible D gene TRBD2, 7 bases. The CDR3 is 16 amino acids. Trimming shortened V by 0 bases and J by 2 bases, and 13 bases separated the two germline ends. CDR1 SGHNT and CDR2 YYREEE come from the germline V gene (reference sequence). CDR3 in amino acids: CASSLVGGVNTDTQYF. In DNA, the CDR3 is TGTGCCAGCAGCTTGGTAGGGGGGGTGAACACAGATACGCAGTATTTT.